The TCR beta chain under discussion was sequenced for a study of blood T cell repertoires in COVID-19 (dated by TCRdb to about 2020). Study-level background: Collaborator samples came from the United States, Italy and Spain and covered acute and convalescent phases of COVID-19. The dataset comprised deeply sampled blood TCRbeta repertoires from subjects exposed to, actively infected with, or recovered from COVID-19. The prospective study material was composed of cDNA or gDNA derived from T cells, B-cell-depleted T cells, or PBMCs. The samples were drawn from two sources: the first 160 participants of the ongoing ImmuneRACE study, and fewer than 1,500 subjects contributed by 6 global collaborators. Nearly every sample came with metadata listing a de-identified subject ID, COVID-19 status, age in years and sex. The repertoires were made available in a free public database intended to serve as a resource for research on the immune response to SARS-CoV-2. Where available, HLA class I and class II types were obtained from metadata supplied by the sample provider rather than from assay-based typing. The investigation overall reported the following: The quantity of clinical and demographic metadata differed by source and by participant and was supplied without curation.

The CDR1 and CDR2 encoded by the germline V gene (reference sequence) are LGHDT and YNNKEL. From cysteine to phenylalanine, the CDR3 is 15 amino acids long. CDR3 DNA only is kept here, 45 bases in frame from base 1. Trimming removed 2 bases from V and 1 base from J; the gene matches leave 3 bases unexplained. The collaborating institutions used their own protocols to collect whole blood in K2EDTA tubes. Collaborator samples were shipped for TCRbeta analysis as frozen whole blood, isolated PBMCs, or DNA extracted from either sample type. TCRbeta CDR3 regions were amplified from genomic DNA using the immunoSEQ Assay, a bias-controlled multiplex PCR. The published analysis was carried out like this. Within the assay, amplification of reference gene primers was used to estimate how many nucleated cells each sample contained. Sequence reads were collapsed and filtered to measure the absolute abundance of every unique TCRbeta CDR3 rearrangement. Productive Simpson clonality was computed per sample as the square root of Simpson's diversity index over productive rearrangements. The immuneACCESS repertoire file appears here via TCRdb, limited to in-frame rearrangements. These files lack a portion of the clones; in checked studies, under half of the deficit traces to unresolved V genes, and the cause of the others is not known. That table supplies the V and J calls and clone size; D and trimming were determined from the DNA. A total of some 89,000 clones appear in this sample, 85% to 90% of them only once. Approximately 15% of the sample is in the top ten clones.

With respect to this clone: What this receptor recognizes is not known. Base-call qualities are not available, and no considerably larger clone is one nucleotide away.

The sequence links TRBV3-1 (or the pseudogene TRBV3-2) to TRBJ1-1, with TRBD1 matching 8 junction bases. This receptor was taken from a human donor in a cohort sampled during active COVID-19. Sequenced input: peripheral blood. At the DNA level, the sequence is TGTGCCAGCAGCCAATGGGGACAGGAGAACACTGAAGCTTTCTTT. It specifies CASSQWGQENTEAFF.